One and the same sample provided the 21 T cell receptor beta chains below, sequenced in a study of shared clonotypes between healthy human individuals. Sequenced by immunoSEQ multiplex PCR; TCRdb stores in-frame clones only, minus some. The sample includes roughly 1,800,000 clones, about 94% of them seen just once. The naive CD8 fraction comprised CD45RO-negative cells positively selected for CCR7 and excluded terminally differentiated effector memory CD45RA+ cells. The sequenced sample was naive CD8+ T cells sorted from blood. These receptor sequences come from a man younger than 30 in good health.

A few counts support this clone. The chain uses TRBV7-3 and TRBJ1-6, with D perhaps TRBD1 (5 bases). CDR3 length: 14 residues. Germline CDR1 reads SGHTA; CDR2 reads FQGTGA. Trimming stripped 11 bases from V and 2 bases from J, with 13 bases between. The CDR3 region is CAGRGEPYNSPLHF. As DNA, the CDR3 is TGTGCCGGACGGGGGGAACCCTATAATTCACCCCTCCACTTT.

The CDR3 bases are TGTGCCTGGAACCCCGGACAGAACACTGAAGCTTTCTTT. It encodes CAWNPGQNTEAFF. This chain links TRBV30 with TRBJ1-1, with D maybe TRBD1 (5 bases). Germline V lookup: CDR1 GTSNPN, CDR2 SVGIG (reference sequence). This CDR3 has 13 amino acids. Trimming cost V 4 bases and J 1 base, with 10 bases left between them.

The rearrangement links TRBV6-1 to TRBJ1-2; no clear D. The CDR3 has 10 residues. Trimming removed 3 bases at V and 8 bases at J, with 4 bases between. Germline V lookup: CDR1 MNHNS, CDR2 SASEGT. CDR3 residues: CASSDWGYTF. As DNA, the CDR3 is TGTGCCAGCAGTGACTGGGGCTACACCTTC.

The chain uses TRBV6-1 and TRBJ1-3; D not certain. This CDR3 comprises 13 residues. CDR1 is MNHNS and CDR2 is SASEGT in the germline V gene. Trimming removed 2 bases at V and 4 bases at J, with 6 bases between. CDR3 amino acids: CASSEWLGNTIYF. The CDR3 region has the DNA TGTGCCAGCAGTGAATGGCTAGGAAACACCATATATTTT.

This clone has just one count. The chain joins TRBV6-5 to TRBJ2-7, with D unclear. The CDR3 covers 14 residues. Germline CDR1 MNHEY, CDR2 SVGAGI. V was cut by 2 bases and J by 6 bases, with 14 bases left in between. The CDR3 reads CASSYGGVLGEQYF. The CDR3 bases are TGTGCCAGCAGTTACGGTGGGGTATTAGGCGAGCAGTACTTC.

V and J are TRBV7-9 and TRBJ2-5; 7 positions match TRBD2. Trimming cost V 4 bases and J 1 base; bases outside gene matches: 18. Germline V gives CDR1 SEHNR, CDR2 FQNEAQ (reference sequence). The CDR3 loop spans 19 amino acids. CDR3: CASSSRTGTTKHRQETQYF. Written as DNA, the CDR3 is TGTGCCAGCAGCTCGAGAACCGGGACTACTAAACACCGCCAAGAGACCCAGTACTTC.

The V gene is TRBV19, the J gene TRBJ2-5, with TRBD1 matching 9 bases. V trimming: 10 bases; J trimming: 4 bases; junction bases outside the gene matches: 7. This CDR3 comprises 13 residues. The V gene's germline CDR1 is LNHDA and CDR2 SQIVND (reference sequence). The CDR3 spells CAIHRGLGETQYF. The CDR3 bases are TGTGCCATCCACAGGGGGCTCGGAGAGACCCAGTACTTC.

This clone was observed once. The sample contains more than one DNA sequence encoding this CDR3. The chain combines TRBV5-1 with TRBJ2-7; 9 positions match TRBD2. From germline, CDR1 is SGHRS and CDR2 YFSETQ. The CDR3 has 13 residues. J was trimmed by 4 bases and V by 1 base; bases with no gene match: 0. The CDR3 DNA reads TGCGCCAGCAGCTTGACTAGCGGGTACGAGCAGTACTTC. Residues: CASSLTSGYEQYF.

The rearrangement uses TRBV9 and TRBJ2-5; tentatively, D is TRBD2 (5 bases). The CDR3 totals 15 residues. Trimming left V 1 base short and J 2 bases short, with 12 bases between. Germline V lookup: CDR1 SGDLS, CDR2 YYNGEE. The CDR3 sequence: CASSVSGRTQETQYF. The CDR3 DNA reads as TGTGCCAGCAGCGTATCCGGCAGGACTCAAGAGACCCAGTACTTC. Together with reference TRBV9 and TRBJ2-5, the CDR3 gives the full variable domain: DSGVTQTPKHLITATGQRVTLRCSPRSGDLSVYWYQQSLDQGLQFLIQYYNGEERAKGNILERFSAQQFPDLHSELNLSSLELGDSALYFCASSVSGRTQETQYFGPGTRLLVL.

The chain uses TRBV6-1 and TRBJ1-2; the D is unclear. Germline CDR1 is MNHNS and CDR2 is SASEGT. Trimming pared 8 bases from V and 2 bases from J, leaving 9 bases between. The CDR3 spans 12 residues. The CDR3: CASEGLNYGYTF. The CDR3 region has the DNA TGTGCCAGCGAAGGACTGAACTATGGCTACACCTTC.

The J gene is TRBJ2-4, the V gene TRBV7-2; 12 nucleotides match TRBD2. There are 18 residues in the CDR3. CDR1 and CDR2 from the germline V gene are SGHTA and FQGNSA. The V gene end was trimmed by 5 bases and the J gene end by 0 bases; junction bases not matched to a gene: 8. CDR3 DNA: TGTGCCAGCAGCCCCGGGACTAGCGGGCCTCTAGCCAAAAACATTCAGTACTTC. It encodes CASSPGTSGPLAKNIQYF. The complete variable domain, with remaining parts taken from reference TRBV7-2 and TRBJ2-4, reads GAGVSQSPSNKVTEKGKDVELRCDPISGHTALYWYRQSLGQGLEFLIYFQGNSAPDKSGLPSDRFSAERTGGSVSTLTIQRTQQEDSAVYLCASSPGTSGPLAKNIQYFGAGTRLSVL.

In its sample, this clone was seen a few times. The chain has TRBV27 and TRBJ1-2; D is possibly TRBD1 (6 bases). The germline CDR1 and CDR2 sequences are MNHEY and SMNVEV (reference sequence). The CDR3 spans 14 residues. With 5 bases removed from V and 7 bases from J, the gap between germline ends came to 17 bases. The CDR3 region is CASSPRPRGGGYTF. CDR3 sequence (DNA): TGTGCCAGCAGTCCCCGCCCGAGGGGGGGTGGCTACACCTTC.

This clone appeared once. The genes are TRBV4-1 and TRBJ2-7; D might be TRBD1 or TRBD2, each matching 6 bases. V lost 3 bases and J lost 0, with 18 bases in between. This CDR3 has 17 residues. The germline CDR1 and CDR2 sequences are MGHRA and YSYEKL. In DNA form, the CDR3 reads TGCGCCAGCAGCCAGTTGGGGGGCGGGGCCTTCTCCTACGAGCAGTACTTC. It yields the protein CASSQLGGGAFSYEQYF.

The chain recombines TRBV13 with TRBJ2-1; D is ambiguous. The ends were cut back, 10 bases at V and 5 bases at J, with 18 bases in the middle. The CDR3 totals 14 residues. Looked up from germline, CDR1 is PRHDT and CDR2 is FYEKMQ (reference sequence). CDR3 nucleotides: TGTGCCACAGAGCGACAAGGGCAAAACAATGAGCAGTTCTTC. Translating gives CATERQGQNNEQFF.

V gene TRBV5-4 combines with J gene TRBJ1-4; 9 positions agree with TRBD1. The trim removed 0 bases at V and 8 bases at J, leaving 8 bases unmatched. The CDR3 has 16 amino acids. Germline lookup yields CDR1 SGHNT and CDR2 YYREEE (reference sequence). The DNA of the CDR3 is TGTGCCAGCAGCTTGGACCACCGGGACAGGGACGAAAAACTGTTTTTT. This encodes CASSLDHRDRDEKLFF.

V gene TRBV4-1 combines with J gene TRBJ2-7; 11 nucleotides line up with TRBD1. The V and J ends lost 2 bases and 5 bases, in that order; junction bases with no gene match: 5. This CDR3 has 15 residues. Germline values: CDR1 MGHRA, CDR2 YSYEKL. CDR3: CASSQPGTGGNEQYF. The CDR3 DNA is TGCGCCAGCAGCCAACCCGGGACAGGGGGTAACGAGCAGTACTTC.

This sequence joins TRBV7-9 and TRBJ1-5, with TRBD1 as a possible D gene (5 bases). In germline, CDR1 is SEHNR, CDR2 FQNEAQ (reference sequence). The CDR3 extends over 15 amino acids. V lost 5 bases to trimming and J lost 3 bases, with 14 bases between them. CDR3 amino acids: CASSPPGRPNQPQHF. The CDR3 nucleotides are TGTGCCAGCAGCCCCCCGGGACGGCCCAATCAGCCCCAGCATTTT. Using reference TRBV7-9 and TRBJ1-5 for the parts outside the CDR3, the full variable domain is DTGVSQNPRHKITKRGQNVTFRCDPISEHNRLYWYRQTLGQGPEFLTYFQNEAQLEKSRLLSDRFSAERPKGSFSTLEIQRTEQGDSAMYLCASSPPGRPNQPQHFGDGTRLSIL.

A single count supports this clone. The chain couples TRBV6-1 to TRBJ2-7, with a possible D match to TRBD1 (8 bases). Germline V gives CDR1 MNHNS, CDR2 SASEGT. V was shortened by 3 bases and J by 2 bases, with 26 bases between the two germline ends. The CDR3 runs to 19 residues. The CDR3 nucleotides are TGTGCCAGCAGTGATTGGGGCAGGGGGCCACTAGCGCGGCCCTACGAGCAGTACTTC. Amino acid sequence: CASSDWGRGPLARPYEQYF.

The chain has TRBV4-1 and TRBJ2-1; 8 bases line up with TRBD1. Germline-derived CDR1 and CDR2 are MGHRA and YSYEKL. The J segment lost 4 bases and the V segment lost 3 bases, leaving 5 bases of the junction unmatched. CDR3 length equals 15 residues. CDR3 DNA sequence: TGCGCCAGCAGCCACCCCGGGACAGGTTACAATGAGCAGTTCTTC. Translating gives CASSHPGTGYNEQFF.

With regard to this clone: Other DNA sequences within the sample encode an identical CDR3. The chain carries TRBV7-9 and TRBJ2-7; no clear D. Trimming stripped 2 bases from V and 6 bases from J, with 8 bases between. This CDR3 contains 12 residues. From germline, CDR1 is SEHNR and CDR2 FQNEAQ (reference sequence). CDR3 region: CASSLSGSEQYF. CDR3 sequence (DNA): TGTGCCAGCAGCTTATCAGGCTCCGAGCAGTACTTC.

The chain links TRBV30 to TRBJ2-5, with 7 bases aligning to TRBD1. Germline V CDR1 and CDR2: GTSNPN, SVGIG (reference sequence). J lost 4 bases, V lost 3 bases, and 8 bases had no gene match. The CDR3 is made up of 14 amino acids. This chain's CDR3 is CAWSLGTDPETQYF. The CDR3 region has the DNA TGTGCCTGGAGCCTAGGGACAGACCCAGAGACCCAGTACTTC. Together with reference TRBV30 and TRBJ2-5, the CDR3 gives the full variable domain: SQTIHQWPATLVQPVGSPLSLECTVEGTSNPNLYWYRQAAGRGLQLLFYSVGIGQISSEVPQNLSASRPQDRQFILSSKKLLLSDSGFYLCAWSLGTDPETQYFGPGTRLLVL.